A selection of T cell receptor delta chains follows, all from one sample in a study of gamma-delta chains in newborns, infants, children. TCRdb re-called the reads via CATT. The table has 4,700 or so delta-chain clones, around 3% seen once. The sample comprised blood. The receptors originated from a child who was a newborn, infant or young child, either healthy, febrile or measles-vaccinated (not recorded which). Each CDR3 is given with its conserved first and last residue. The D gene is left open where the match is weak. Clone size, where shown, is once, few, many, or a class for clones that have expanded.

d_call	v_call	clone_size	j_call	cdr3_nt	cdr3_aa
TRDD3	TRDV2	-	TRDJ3	TGTGCCTGTGACACCAACTGGGGGACCTGGGACACCCGACAGATGTTTTTC	CACDTNWGTWDTRQMFF
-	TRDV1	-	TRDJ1	TGTGCTCTTGGGGAATTCTATAAGCTCATCTTT	CALGEFYKLIF
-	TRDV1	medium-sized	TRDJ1	TGTGCTCTTGGGGAAGGGTTCCTACTCTCCCGTACTGGGGGGGACACCGATAAACTCATCTTT	CALGEGFLLSRTGGDTDKLIF
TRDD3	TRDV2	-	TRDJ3	TGTGCCTGTGACCCTCTCGTACTGGGGGATACGCCCTGGGACACCCGACAGATGTTTTTC	CACDPLVLGDTPWDTRQMFF
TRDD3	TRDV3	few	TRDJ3	TGTGCCTTTGGAGGTCTACGGCCAAACCTGGGGGATGCGAAGTGGTCCTGGGACACCCGACAGATGTTTTTC	CAFGGLRPNLGDAKWSWDTRQMFF
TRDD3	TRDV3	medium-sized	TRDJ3	TGTGCCTCCCGGGGTAGGGGGATGAGCTCCTGGGACACCCGACAGATGTTTTTC	CASRGRGMSSWDTRQMFF
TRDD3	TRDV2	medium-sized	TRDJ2	TGTGCCTGTGACCCCATGATGAGTACTGGGGGAGCTTTGACAGCACAACTCTTCTTT	CACDPMMSTGGALTAQLFF
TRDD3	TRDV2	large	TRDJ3	TGTGCCTGTGACACCGTGGGGGATACGAGCTCCTGGGACACCCGACAGATGTTTTTC	CACDTVGDTSSWDTRQMFF
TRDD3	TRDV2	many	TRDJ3	TGTGCCTGTGACACGTACTGGGGGATACTGAGGAGCTCCTGGGACACCCGACAGATGTTTTTC	CACDTYWGILRSSWDTRQMFF
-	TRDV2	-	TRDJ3	TGTGCCTGTGACATGCGGGCGGGGGACATGCCCTGGGACACCCGACAGATGTTTTTC	CACDMRAGDMPWDTRQMFF
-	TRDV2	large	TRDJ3	TGTGCCTGTGACTGGGGATTCTCCTGGGACACCCGACAGATGTTTTTC	CACDWGFSWDTRQMFF
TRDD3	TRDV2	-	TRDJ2	TGTGCCTGTGACGTACTGGGGGATCCTACAGCACAACTCTTCTTT	CACDVLGDPTAQLFF
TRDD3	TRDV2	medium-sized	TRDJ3	TGTGCCTGTGACACTGGGGGATACTATTCCTGGGACACCCGACAGATGTTTTTC	CACDTGGYYSWDTRQMFF
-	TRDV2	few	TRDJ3	TGTGCCTGTGACGGGATAAGCTCCTGGGACACCCGACAGATGTTTTTC	CACDGISSWDTRQMFF
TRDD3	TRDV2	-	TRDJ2	TGTGCCTGTGACGTACTGGGGGCTTTGACAGCACACCTCTTCTTT	CACDVLGALTAHLFF
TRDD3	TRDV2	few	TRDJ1	TGTGCCTGTGACACCGGGGGATCCGTGATTAAACTCATCTTT	CACDTGGSVIKLIF
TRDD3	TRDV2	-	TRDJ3	TGTGCCTGTGACACCCTGGGGGTGAGCTCCTGGGACACCCGACAGATGTTTTTC	CACDTLGVSSWDTRQMFF
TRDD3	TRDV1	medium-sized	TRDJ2	TGTGCTCTTGGGGAGCATACCGTACTGGGGGATCCTTCGTATTTGACAGCACAACTCTTCTTT	CALGEHTVLGDPSYLTAQLFF
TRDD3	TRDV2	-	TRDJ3	TGTGCCTGTGGCACCGTACTGGGGGACTCCTGGGACACCCGTCAGATGTTTTTC	CACGTVLGDSWDTRQMFF
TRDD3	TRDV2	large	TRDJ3	TGTGCCTGTGACACCGTTCTGTGGGGGATGAGCTCCTGGGACACCCGACAGATGTTTTTC	CACDTVLWGMSSWDTRQMFF
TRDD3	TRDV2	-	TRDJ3	TGTGCCTGTGACGACTTAATGGGGGATAGCTCCTGGGACACCCGACAGATGTTTTTC	CACDDLMGDSSWDTRQMFF
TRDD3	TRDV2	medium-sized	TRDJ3	TGTGCCTGTGACACCGTACTGGGGGATACGCATTTCTCCTGGGACACCCGACAGATGTTTTTC	CACDTVLGDTHFSWDTRQMFF
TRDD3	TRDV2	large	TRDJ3	TGTGCCTGTGACCCCCTCACTGGGGATGTGTACTGGGACACCCGACAGATGTTTTTC	CACDPLTGDVYWDTRQMFF
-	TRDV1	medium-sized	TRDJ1	TGTGCTCTTGGGAACTACAGCCTCTGGGGTTATAAACTCATCTTT	CALGNYSLWGYKLIF
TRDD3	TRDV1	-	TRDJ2	TGTGCTCTTGGGGAGACAATCCTACTGGGGGATACTTTGACAGCACGACTCTTCTTT	CALGETILLGDTLTARLFF
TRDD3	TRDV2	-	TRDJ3	TGTGCCTGTGACTTACTGGGGGACCGCTCCTGGGACACCCGACAGATGTTTTTC	CACDLLGDRSWDTRQMFF
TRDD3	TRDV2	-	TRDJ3	TGTGCCTGTGACTCCCGTACTGGGGGATATACAGCTTGGGACACCCGACAGATGTTTTTC	CACDSRTGGYTAWDTRQMFF
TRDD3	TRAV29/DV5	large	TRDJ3	TGTGCAGCAAGCGCCCGGGGGATAGCCTGGGACACCCGACAGATGTTTTTC	CAASARGIAWDTRQMFF
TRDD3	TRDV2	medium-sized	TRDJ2	TGTGCCTGTGACATACTGGGGGCTACTTTGACAGCCCAACTCTTCTTT	CACDILGATLTAQLFF
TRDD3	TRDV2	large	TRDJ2	TGTGCCTGTGACACCGTGGGGGATTTGACAGCACAACTCTTCTTT	CACDTVGDLTAQLFF
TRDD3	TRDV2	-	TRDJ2	TGTGCCTGTGACACCGTGGCGGGGGGGATACCAGCTTTGACAGCACAACTCTTCTTT	CACDTVAGGIPALTAQLFF
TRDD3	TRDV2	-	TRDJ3	TGTGCCTGTGACAAAGTACTGGGGGATGCGAGACGGGACACCCGACAGATGTTTTTC	CACDKVLGDARRDTRQMFF
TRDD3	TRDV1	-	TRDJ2	TGTGCTCTTGGGGAACTGGTCCTTTACTGGGGGATACCTTTGCCAGCACAACTCTTCTTT	CALGELVLYWGIPLPAQLFF
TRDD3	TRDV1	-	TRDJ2	TGTGCTCTTGGGGAAGGGGTCCTACTATGGCCTGGGGGATACCAGACAGCACAACTCTTCTTT	CALGEGVLLWPGGYQTAQLFF
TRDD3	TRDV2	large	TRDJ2	TGTGCCTGTGTCCGTACTGGGGGATACGCTAAAGGGACAGCACAACTCTTCTTT	CACVRTGGYAKGTAQLFF
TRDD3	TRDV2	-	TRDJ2	TGTGCCTGTGACATACTGGGGGCTAATTTGACAGCCCAACTCTTCTTT	CACDILGANLTAQLFF
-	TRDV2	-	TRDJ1	TGTGCCTGTGACACCGGATTAGGGGGCCGACCGTTTGATAAACTCATCTTT	CACDTGLGGRPFDKLIF
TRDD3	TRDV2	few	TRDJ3	TGTGCCTGTGACTCGGTTCGTACTGGGGTATATGACTGGGACACCCGCCAGATGTTTTTC	CACDSVRTGVYDWDTRQMFF
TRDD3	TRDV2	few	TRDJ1	TGTGCCTGTGACACTTGGGGGATACGCGATAAACTCATCTTT	CACDTWGIRDKLIF
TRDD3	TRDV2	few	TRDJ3	TGTGCCTGTGACGCTACTGGGGGACGGGGCTCCTGGGGCGCCCGACAGATGTTTTTC	CACDATGGRGSWGARQMFF
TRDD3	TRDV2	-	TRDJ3	TGCGCCTGTGACAAAGTATTGGGGGATCTCTCCTGGGACACCCGACAGATGTTTTTC	CACDKVLGDLSWDTRQMFF
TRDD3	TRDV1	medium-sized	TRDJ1	TGTGCTCTTGGGTTCCTACTGTCTGGGGGATTAGGGTACACCGATAAACTCACCTTT	CALGFLLSGGLGYTDKLTF
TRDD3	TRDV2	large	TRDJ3	TGTGCCTGTGACACGGTGGGGGATACCGGCTGGGACACCCGACAGATGTTTTTC	CACDTVGDTGWDTRQMFF
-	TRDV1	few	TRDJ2	TGTGCTCTTGGGGTAGGTTTGGGTGTTCCGCCGACAGCACAACTCTTCTTT	CALGVGLGVPPTAQLFF
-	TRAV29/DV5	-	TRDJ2	TGTGCCGAAAGCGCTCCTAAAACTGGTGGTCGTTCTTTGACAGCAAAACTCTTCTTT	CAESAPKTGGRSLTAKLFF
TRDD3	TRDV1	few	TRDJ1	TGTGCTCTTGGGGACCGTTACTCCCTGGGGTGGGGGATACGCAACACCGATAAACTCACCTTT	CALGDRYSLGWGIRNTDKLTF
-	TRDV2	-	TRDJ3	TGTGCCTGTGACACCGTGTTTCCCGGGGGAGAGAGCTCCTGGGACACCCGACAGATGTTTTTC	CACDTVFPGGESSWDTRQMFF